The 20 T cell receptor beta chains given below trace back to one sample, sequenced in a study of spatial heterogeneity in lung cancer. Study conclusions and caveats: How many expanded intratumoral alpha and beta TCRs were present tracked the tumor mutation count, which was a count of nonsynonymous mutations.

TCRdb ran MiXCR on the 5' RACE reads and lists one entry per CDR3 protein. This table holds around 1,200 distinct CDR3 sequences, around 13% found once. The antigens for these receptors are not known. Stated time point: sample taken at primary tumor resection. The sample here was lung tumor tissue, taken at surgery. The receptor source for this set is a male donor with early-stage non-small cell lung cancer.

In its sample, this clonotype ranks as medium-sized. This beta chain is an unintended read in a library built for alpha chains; its size means little. V is TRBV6-5 and J is TRBJ2-3, with D perhaps TRBD2 (7 bases). With 6 bases removed from V and 3 bases from J, the gap between germline ends came to 13 bases. CDR1 and CDR2 (germline): MNHEY, SVGAGI. There are 14 residues in the CDR3. CDR3 in DNA: TGTGCCAGCAGAGGGGGGGCTTGGACAGATACGCAGTATTTT. Encoded protein: CASRGGAWTDTQYF.

This clonotype is labeled large (0.1 to 1%). This beta chain represents an off-target read in a library built for alpha chains; its size is of limited meaning. The chain combines TRBV7-6 with TRBJ2-3; a possible D gene is TRBD1 (6 bases). This CDR3 comprises 15 residues. V shed 0 bases and J shed 4 bases, with 11 bases lying between them. Germline lookup yields CDR1 SGHVS and CDR2 FNYEAQ. CDR3 loop: CASSLALGGADTQYF. In nucleotides, the CDR3 is TGTGCCAGCAGCTTAGCCCTAGGGGGTGCAGATACGCAGTATTTT. Complete variable domain (other parts from reference TRBV7-6 and TRBJ2-3): GAGVSQSPRYKVTKRGQDVALRCDPISGHVSLYWYRQALGQGPEFLTYFNYEAQQDKSGLPNDRFSAERPEGSISTLTIQRTEQRDSAMYRCASSLALGGADTQYFGPGTRLTVL.

Concerning this clonotype: This beta chain is an unintended read in a library built for alpha chains; its size means little. The chain joins TRBV28 to TRBJ2-1; 13 positions agree with TRBD2. CDR3 length equals 20 residues. Per the germline V gene, CDR1 is MDHEN and CDR2 is SYDVKM. J was trimmed by 4 bases and V by 1 base; bases with no gene match: 13. The CDR3 protein is CASSLYSSGTSGVFYNEQFF. The DNA for the CDR3 is TGTGCCAGCAGTTTATATTCTTCCGGGACTAGCGGGGTATTTTACAATGAGCAGTTCTTC.

This clonotype occurred once. Since it is a stray read in a library aimed at alpha chains, this beta chain has a size that is not meaningful. The V call is TRBV7-9, the J call TRBJ1-1; D is uncertain. V was shortened by 0 bases and J by 0 bases, with 2 bases between the two germline ends. This CDR3 has 13 residues. CDR1 and CDR2 (germline): SEHNR, FQNEAQ (reference sequence). The CDR3 loop is CASSLALNTEAFF. Here the CDR3 DNA reads TGTGCCAGCAGCTTAGCTCTGAACACTGAAGCTTTCTTT.

As to this clonotype: Within a library made for alpha chains, this beta chain is off target, and its count is uninformative. The chain's CDR3 is CASRVSGGQDTQYF. CDR3 in DNA: TGTGCCAGCAGGGTCAGCGGGGGGCAAGATACGCAGTATTTT. This chain links TRBV6-5 with TRBJ2-3; 9 bases match TRBD2. CDR3 length: 14 amino acids. The germline CDR1 and CDR2 sequences are MNHEY and SVGAGI. The V segment lost 6 bases and the J segment 5 bases; nucleotides outside the gene matches: 6.

This clonotype was found once. This beta chain is a stray read from a library made for alpha chains; its abundance is not meaningful. The chain links TRBV6-2 or TRBV6-3 to TRBJ2-7; no reliable D call. V lost 8 bases and J 2 bases, leaving 4 bases between the germline ends. Germline CDR1 MNHEY, CDR2 SVGEGT. CDR3 length equals 10 residues. CDR3 bases: TGTGCCAGCGGAACCTACGAGCAGTACTTC. Protein product: CASGTYEQYF.

This clonotype counts as medium-sized (0.01 to 0.1%). This beta chain represents an off-target read in a library built for alpha chains; its size is of limited meaning. The chain couples TRBV10-1 to TRBJ2-3; D might be TRBD1 (6 bases). CDR3 size: 17 residues. Germline CDR1 reads WNHNN; CDR2 reads SYGVQD (reference sequence). The ends were cut back, 6 bases at V and 5 bases at J, with 24 bases in the middle. The CDR3 region is CASSDRSRDKLGDTQYF. As DNA, the CDR3 is TGCGCCAGCAGCGACAGGAGCCGGGACAAACTAGGAGATACGCAGTATTTT.

Sample share makes this clonotype medium-sized. This beta chain came through as a stray read in a library set up for alpha chains, and its size says little. The genes are TRBV7-2 and TRBJ2-3; no definite D call. The V gene lost 5 bases and the J gene lost 5 bases, with 8 bases spanning the gap. This CDR3 is 12 amino acids long. The germline gives CDR1 SGHTA, CDR2 FQGNSA. Written as DNA, the CDR3 is TGTGCCAGCAGCCCGGCAGGAGATACGCAGTATTTT. Residues: CASSPAGDTQYF.

This clonotype is categorized as medium-sized. Since the library was made to target alpha chains, this beta chain is a stray read and its abundance is not meaningful. The V and J genes are TRBV7-2 and TRBJ1-1; D remains ambiguous. Trimming pared 1 base from V and 5 bases from J, leaving 20 bases between. CDR1 SGHTA and CDR2 FQGNSA come from the germline V gene. This CDR3 spans 17 amino acids. The DNA for the CDR3 is TGTGCCAGCAGCTTAGATAAACAGAGGCGGGGAGGGACTGAAGCTTTCTTT. It yields the protein CASSLDKQRRGGTEAFF.

This clonotype has ten or more counts. With the library built for alpha chains, this beta chain is off target and its frequency is not meaningful. The chain carries TRBV27 and TRBJ2-1; D remains ambiguous. Germline V CDR1 and CDR2: MNHEY, SMNVEV (reference sequence). This CDR3 is built from 11 residues. V shed 6 bases and J shed 8 bases, with 8 bases lying between them. Here the CDR3 reads CASRDVYEQFF. The CDR3 DNA reads TGTGCCAGCAGGGATGTGTATGAGCAGTTCTTC.

By share, this clonotype ranks as medium-sized (0.01 to 0.1%). In a library made to pick up alpha chains, this beta chain is a stray read with a size that means little. The rearrangement uses TRBV2 and TRBJ1-2; the match to TRBD1 covers 7 bases. Losses at the gene ends were 4 bases for V and 5 bases for J; bases not matched to a gene: 10. Germline CDR1 is SNHLY and CDR2 is FYNNEI. This CDR3 spans 15 amino acids. Written as DNA, the CDR3 is TGTGCCAGCAGTGTACAGCCCGGGACAGAGTATGGCTACACCTTC. Translation gives CASSVQPGTEYGYTF.

By frequency in the sample, this clonotype is medium-sized. A library made for alpha chains picked up this beta chain off target, so its size means little. The chain has TRBV12-3 or TRBV12-4 and TRBJ1-1; D gene ambiguous. The length of the CDR3 is 18 residues. V lost 5 bases and J lost 0, with 22 bases in between. CDR3 sequence (DNA): TGTGCCAGCAGTCCCCGTGGCAGGCAAACGACTTTGAACACTGAAGCTTTCTTT. Amino acid sequence: CASSPRGRQTTLNTEAFF.

This clonotype is termed large (0.1 to 1%). This beta chain appears as a stray read in a library generated for alpha chains; its size is not informative. The chain is built from TRBV2 and TRBJ2-5; D tentatively fits TRBD1 or TRBD2 (6 bases each). V lost 6 bases and J lost 4, with 12 bases in between. Germline V gives CDR1 SNHLY, CDR2 FYNNEI. CDR3 length: 13 amino acids. The CDR3 nucleotides are TGTGCCAGCAGCGACAGGAGGGGAGAGACCCAGTACTTC. Protein: CASSDRRGETQYF.

This clonotype is medium-sized (0.01 to 0.1%) in the sample. This beta chain is a stray read from a library made for alpha chains; its abundance is not meaningful. The chain has TRBV28 and TRBJ1-2; D perhaps matches TRBD1 (5 bases). Per germline, CDR1 MDHEN and CDR2 SYDVKM. Trimming took 5 bases from V and 0 from J, leaving 13 bases between them. The CDR3 is made up of 15 amino acids. The CDR3 protein is CASSPRGRSNYGYTF. CDR3 DNA: TGTGCCAGCAGTCCCCGGGGGAGATCTAACTATGGCTACACCTTC.

Judged by abundance, this clonotype is large. This beta chain is an unintended read in a library built for alpha chains; its size means little. This chain's CDR3 is CASSFLASERAWGNEQFF. As DNA, the CDR3 is TGCGCCAGCAGCTTTTTGGCTAGCGAGCGGGCGTGGGGGAATGAGCAGTTCTTC. The chain links TRBV5-1 to TRBJ2-1; tentatively, D is TRBD2 (6 bases). This CDR3 has 18 residues. Trimming cost V 2 bases and J 7 bases, with 25 bases left between them. Germline CDR1 reads SGHRS; CDR2 reads YFSETQ.

For this clonotype: The library was prepared for alpha chains; this beta chain is a stray read, so its frequency means little. This chain connects TRBV24-1 to TRBJ2-3; TRBD1 aligns across 7 bases. The germline CDR1 and CDR2 sequences are KGHDR and SFDVKD. V shed 3 bases, J shed 4 bases, and the junction held 6 bases outside the gene matches. This CDR3 has 15 residues. DNA of the CDR3: TGTGCCACCAGTGATACCGGACAGGCAGCAGATACGCAGTATTTT. This codes for CATSDTGQAADTQYF.

Sample share makes this clonotype medium-sized. Found in a library prepared for alpha chains, this beta chain is an off-target read, and its abundance has little meaning. The chain carries TRBV27 and TRBJ2-3, with no clear D. Germline-derived CDR1 and CDR2 are MNHEY and SMNVEV (reference sequence). V dropped 5 bases and J dropped 4 bases, with 16 bases sitting between them. The CDR3 contains 15 residues. In DNA form, the CDR3 reads TGTGCCAGCAGTGTCCTGGGGAACGGCGCAGATACGCAGTATTTT. It yields the protein CASSVLGNGADTQYF.

Relative to its sample, this clonotype is medium-sized. The library was designed around alpha chains, so this beta chain is a stray read whose abundance carries little weight. The chain is built from TRBV5-1 and TRBJ2-7; 10 positions agree with TRBD1. The V gene end was trimmed by 1 base and the J gene end by 5 bases; junction bases not matched to a gene: 6. This CDR3 contains 15 residues. The germline gives CDR1 SGHRS, CDR2 YFSETQ. The CDR3 here is CASSLTTGGLNEQYF. The CDR3 nucleotides read TGCGCCAGCAGCTTGACGACAGGGGGCTTGAACGAGCAGTACTTC.

This clonotype was counted many times. Within a library made for alpha chains, this beta chain is off target, and its count is uninformative. The CDR3 loop reads CASKIGPNSNNEQFF. The CDR3 nucleotides are TGTGCCAGCAAGATCGGACCCAACTCGAACAATGAGCAGTTCTTC. This chain joins TRBV6-5 and TRBJ2-1, with D hard to call. Germline assignment: CDR1 MNHEY and CDR2 SVGAGI. The CDR3 totals 15 residues. V lost 7 bases and J 5 bases, leaving 18 bases between the germline ends.

This clonotype was picked up many times. Because the library targeted alpha chains, this beta chain is an off-target read whose size means little. This chain joins TRBV2 and TRBJ2-5, with TRBD2 as a possible D gene (6 bases). V lost 8 bases to trimming and J lost 1 base, with 14 bases between them. Germline CDR1 is SNHLY and CDR2 is FYNNEI. This CDR3 region has 14 residues. The CDR3 is CASGPVGGQETQYF. The CDR3 coding sequence is TGTGCCAGCGGACCGGTCGGGGGCCAAGAGACCCAGTACTTC.